This is a list of T cell receptor beta chains from one sample in a study of T-cell reconstitution after alpha-beta-depleted transplantation in children. From the PCR reads, TCRdb called clonotypes with MiXCR, one entry per CDR3 protein. The data hold about 580,000 distinct CDR3 sequences, with 23% observed a single time. Material: PBMCs, mostly from graft donor cells, obtained 360 days after TCRalphabeta/CD19-depleted stem cell transplant. The receptors were gathered from a boy less than two years old who had a stem cell transplant for acute myeloid leukemia, so the T cells may come from the graft donor. Each CDR3 is given with its conserved first and last residue. The D gene is left open where the match is weak. Size tells how often a clone was seen (once, few, many) or the class of an expanded clone, and some rows leave it out.

J | V | size | D | CDR3 | DNA
TRBJ1-2 | TRBV20-1 | many | - | CSAIPKTGDGYTF | TGCAGTGCTATCCCTAAGACCGGGGATGGCTACACCTTC
TRBJ2-1 | TRBV6-1 | - | - | CVSSPDTSSYNEQFF | TGTGTCAGCAGTCCTGACACCTCCTCCTACAATGAGCAGTTCTTC
TRBJ2-3 | TRBV4-3 | - | - | CASSQDRKTDLSTDTQYF | TGCGCCAGCAGCCAAGATCGAAAGACAGACCTTAGCACAGATACGCAGTATTTT
TRBJ2-5 | TRBV4-3 | - | TRBD2 | CASSQIAGGGETQYF | TGCGCCAGCAGCCAAATAGCGGGGGGCGGGGAGACCCAGTACTTC
TRBJ1-3 | TRBV6-1 | - | TRBD1 | CASSWTGHRDGNTIYF | TGTGCCAGCTCGTGGACAGGGCACCGCGATGGAAACACCATATATTTT
TRBJ1-1 | TRBV25-1 | - | TRBD1 | CASHRGTNTEAFF | TGTGCCAGTCACAGGGGGACGAACACTGAAGCTTTCTTT
TRBJ2-6 | TRBV14 | many | - | CASSREALSSGANVLTF | TGTGCCAGCAGCCGAGAAGCTCTTAGCTCTGGGGCCAACGTCCTGACTTTC
TRBJ1-6 | TRBV6-5 | few | - | CASSPQTLSHSPLHF | TGTGCCAGCAGCCCCCAAACCCTTAGCCATTCACCCCTCCACTTT
TRBJ2-5 | TRBV20-1 | few | - | CSAREYSQGTGIF | TGCAGTGCTAGAGAGTACAGTCAGGGGACTGGAATCTTC
TRBJ2-2 | TRBV9 | - | - | CASSDKANTGELFF | TGTGCCAGCAGTGACAAGGCGAACACCGGGGAGCTGTTTTTT
TRBJ2-7 | TRBV20-1 | few | TRBD1 | CSATAGGISSYEQYF | TGCAGTGCAACAGCAGGGGGCATCAGCTCCTACGAGCAGTACTTC
TRBJ2-1 | TRBV7-2 | - | - | CASSLPGPPHNEQFF | TGTGCCAGCAGCTTACCCGGCCCTCCCCATAATGAGCAGTTCTTC
TRBJ1-1 | TRBV3-1 | - | - | CASSQEYMVEAFF | TGTGCCAGCAGCCAAGAGTATATGGTCGAAGCTTTCTTT
TRBJ2-1 | TRBV7-3 | - | - | CASSPRSQGRGPYNEQFF | TGTGCCAGCAGCCCAAGATCCCAGGGACGGGGTCCCTACAATGAGCAGTTCTTC
TRBJ1-2 | TRBV20-1 | many | TRBD1 | CSASTGERVYGYTF | TGCAGTGCTTCGACAGGGGAGAGGGTCTATGGCTACACCTTC
TRBJ2-7 | TRBV12-5 | few | - | CASSLGEISYEQYF | TGTGCTAGTTCCCTTGGGGAGATTTCCTACGAGCAGTACTTC
TRBJ2-1 | TRBV20-1 | few | TRBD2 | CSARDGLAGGHSSYNEQFF | TGCAGTGCTAGAGATGGACTAGCGGGGGGCCACAGCTCCTACAATGAGCAGTTCTTC
TRBJ2-7 | TRBV25-1 | many | - | CASSEPNRPHHEQYF | TGTGCCAGCAGTGAACCCAACAGGCCTCACCATGAGCAGTACTTC
TRBJ2-5 | TRBV11-2 | - | - | CASSLEGGDQETQYF | TGTGCCAGCAGCCTGGAAGGGGGGGACCAAGAGACCCAGTACTTC
TRBJ2-2 | TRBV18 | - | - | CASSPLPTGELFF | TGTGCCAGCTCACCCTTGCCCACCGGGGAGCTGTTTTTT
TRBJ2-1 | TRBV20-1 | - | TRBD2 | CSARDFAGTSGGYNEQFF | TGCAGTGCTAGAGATTTCGCCGGAACTAGCGGGGGGTACAATGAGCAGTTCTTC
TRBJ2-3 | TRBV12-3/TRBV12-4 | many | - | CASSLARQRATDTQYF | TGTGCCAGCAGTTTAGCCCGACAGAGGGCCACAGATACGCAGTATTTT
TRBJ2-6 | TRBV4-3 | - | - | CASSQEGGRGSRSGANVLTF | TGCGCCAGCAGCCAAGAAGGAGGCCGGGGAAGTCGCTCTGGGGCCAACGTCCTGACTTTC
TRBJ2-2 | TRBV18 | - | - | CASSRRSNSLPTGELFF | TGTGCCAGCTCACGCAGGTCGAACAGTCTACCGACCGGGGAGCTGTTTTTT
TRBJ2-2 | TRBV5-1 | - | - | CASSLARGRDVTGELFF | TGCGCCAGCAGCTTGGCCCGCGGCAGGGACGTCACCGGGGAGCTGTTTTTT
TRBJ2-1 | TRBV7-9 | many | TRBD1 | CASSSRQGGLYNEQFF | TGTGCCAGCAGCTCCCGACAGGGGGGACTCTACAATGAGCAGTTCTTC
TRBJ2-5 | TRBV15 | few | - | CATSRDWGEETQYF | TGTGCCACCAGCAGAGATTGGGGGGAAGAGACCCAGTACTTC
TRBJ2-7 | TRBV5-6 | - | TRBD2 | CASSLVMASGGQYEQYF | TGTGCCAGCAGCTTGGTTATGGCTAGCGGGGGACAATACGAGCAGTACTTC
TRBJ2-2 | TRBV6-2/TRBV6-3 | once | - | CASLSGPNTGELFF | TGTGCCAGTCTGTCCGGGCCCAACACCGGGGAGCTGTTTTTT
TRBJ2-3 | TRBV27 | few | TRBD1 | CASSTQTGNTDTQYF | TGTGCCAGCAGTACGCAGACAGGGAACACAGATACGCAGTATTTT
TRBJ1-5 | TRBV11-1 | - | - | CASSSVQQPQHF | TGTGCCAGCAGCTCCGTACAGCAGCCCCAGCATTTT
TRBJ2-1 | TRBV6-5 | - | - | CASSYWGANEQFF | TGTGCCAGCAGTTACTGGGGGGCTAATGAGCAGTTCTTC
TRBJ2-1 | TRBV7-9 | - | TRBD2 | CASGSGGQFF | TGTGCCAGCGGAAGCGGGGGGCAGTTCTTC
TRBJ1-5 | TRBV20-1 | few | TRBD1 | CSAKQGMQPQHF | TGCAGTGCCAAACAGGGGATGCAGCCCCAGCATTTT
TRBJ2-1 | TRBV24-1 | - | - | CATSDSSTSNEQFF | TGTGCCACCAGTGACTCTTCGACTAGCAATGAGCAGTTCTTC
TRBJ1-5 | TRBV18 | many | TRBD1 | CASSPLRTGGQMQPQHF | TGTGCCAGCTCACCTCTTAGGACAGGAGGACAGATGCAGCCCCAGCATTTT
TRBJ1-1 | TRBV29-1 | few | - | CSVEGTPEAFF | TGCAGCGTCGAGGGCACCCCTGAAGCTTTCTTT
TRBJ1-5 | TRBV20-1 | - | - | CSARDLMGHSNQPQHF | TGCAGTGCTAGAGATCTTATGGGTCATAGCAATCAGCCCCAGCATTTT
TRBJ2-6 | TRBV20-1 | many | - | CSAREAGGSGANVLTF | TGCAGTGCTAGAGAGGCCGGAGGCTCTGGGGCCAACGTCCTGACTTTC
TRBJ2-5 | TRBV24-1 | few | TRBD1 | CATSDRQGPGETQYF | TGTGCCACCAGTGACCGACAGGGCCCGGGAGAGACCCAGTACTTC
TRBJ1-1 | TRBV10-3 | few | TRBD1 | CAIRDRGGNTEAFF | TGTGCCATCAGGGACAGGGGCGGGAACACTGAAGCTTTCTTT
TRBJ1-2 | TRBV12-3/TRBV12-4 | few | - | CASSHRDGYTF | TGTGCCAGCAGCCACAGGGACGGCTACACCTTC
TRBJ1-1 | TRBV6-5 | few | - | CASSYYHEAFF | TGTGCCAGCAGTTACTACCACGAAGCTTTCTTT
TRBJ1-1 | TRBV6-5 | - | - | CASSYMGPRAEAFF | TGTGCCAGCAGTTACATGGGCCCGAGGGCTGAAGCTTTCTTT
TRBJ2-5 | TRBV7-2 | - | - | CASSTRYQETQYF | TGTGCCAGCAGCACGCGCTACCAAGAGACCCAGTACTTC
TRBJ2-2 | TRBV4-1 | many | - | CASSPLRQTNTGELFF | TGCGCCAGCAGCCCCCTCCGGCAGACGAACACCGGGGAGCTGTTTTTT